The T cell receptor (beta chain) described here comes from a study of T cells in Graves' hyperthyroidism and ophthalmopathy. Concerning this clonotype: A much more abundant neighbour one base away suggests this may be a read error.

Every diagnosis used clinical symptoms, serum thyroxine and TRAb, thyroid ultrasound and orbital computed tomography. This CDR3 is built from 14 residues. The germline V gene encodes CDR1 SEHNR and CDR2 FQNEAQ (reference sequence). Amplified TCR beta CDR3 regions derived from RNA transcripts. Carried out on the TCR CDR3, a first-round RT-PCR used the HTBI primer set. TCRdb used MiXCR to reprocess the multiplex PCR reads, holding one entry per CDR3 protein. The repertoire holds about 700,000 distinct CDR3 sequences, with about 45% as singletons. The material sequenced was peripheral blood or thyroid tissue (not recorded which). The gene calls are TRBV7-9 and TRBJ1-4; 9 bases are shared with TRBD1. The TCR originated in an adult man with Graves' disease, either hyperthyroidism or ophthalmopathy (not recorded which). CDR3 sequence: CASSPGTGNERLFF. The CDR3 DNA is TGTGCCAGCAGCCCTGGGACAGGGAATGAAAGACTGTTTTTT.